Below are 18 T cell receptor beta chains sequenced from a single sample in a study of beta chain features in type 1 diabetes. The authors reverse transcribed all of the isolated RNA, so sequencing captured expressed TCRB transcripts. Here immunoSEQ multiplex PCR was the method, and the copy in TCRdb shows in-frame clones only, minus some. This sample has roughly 340,000 clones; around an eighth occur once, and the top ten carry 0.015%. These TCRs' antigens remain unknown. General study findings and limits: In every one of the four CD4+ subsets, TCRB CDR3s were moderately but significantly shorter in Type 1 diabetes patients.

Sequencing was carried out using naive CD4+ T cells from blood. The receptors here all came from a woman between 18 and 29 years old with type 1 diabetes.

This clone was counted a few times. The chain links TRBV7-2 to TRBJ1-1, with a weak D call TRBD1 (6 bases). The CDR3 is 15 residues long. V lost 4 bases, J lost 1 base, and 13 bases lay in between. Per germline, CDR1 SGHTA and CDR2 FQGNSA. CDR3 sequence: CASSSRDTANTEAFF. DNA of the CDR3: TGTGCCAGCAGCTCAAGGGACACAGCGAACACTGAAGCTTTCTTT.

The chain joins TRBV15 to TRBJ2-7; D is perhaps TRBD2 (5 bases). Germline V CDR1 and CDR2: LNHNV, YYDKDF (reference sequence). CDR3 length: 14 amino acids. Trimming took 0 bases from V and 2 from J, leaving 8 bases between them. The CDR3 spells CATSRDEGPYEQYF. The CDR3 region has the DNA TGTGCCACCAGCAGAGATGAGGGCCCCTACGAGCAGTACTTC.

The chain couples TRBV25-1 to TRBJ2-7, with a tentative D call TRBD2 (6 bases). CDR3 length: 13 residues. Trimming pared 5 bases from V and 4 bases from J, leaving 12 bases between. Germline assignment: CDR1 MGHDK and CDR2 SYGVNS. As DNA, the CDR3 is TGTGCCAGCAGTCAAGGGAGGAGGTACGAGCAGTACTTC. It specifies CASSQGRRYEQYF.

This clone came up a few times. The V and J genes are TRBV5-1 and TRBJ2-1; D possibly corresponds to TRBD1 (5 bases). Germline V gene sequence: CDR1 SGHRS, CDR2 YFSETQ. V was clipped by 4 bases and J by 5 bases, with 13 bases between them. The CDR3 extends over 14 amino acids. Here the CDR3 reads CASSQDIGDNEQFF. CDR3 nucleotide sequence: TGCGCCAGCAGCCAGGACATTGGGGACAATGAGCAGTTCTTC.

This chain connects TRBV5-1 to TRBJ1-2; 8 bases are a match to TRBD1. V was pared by 4 bases and J by 4 bases, with 6 bases of the junction left unmatched. Per germline, CDR1 SGHRS and CDR2 YFSETQ. This CDR3 is 14 amino acids long. In nucleotides, the CDR3 is TGCGCCAGCAGCCAACAGCAGGGGGCCTATGGCTACACCTTC. This sequence encodes CASSQQQGAYGYTF.

This chain connects TRBV25-1 to TRBJ1-5; D remains ambiguous. V gave up 8 bases and J gave up 0 bases, with 8 bases separating them. The CDR3 runs 13 residues. Germline loops: CDR1 MGHDK, CDR2 SYGVNS. CDR3 protein: CASAENSNQPQHF. CDR3 DNA: TGTGCCAGCGCGGAGAATAGCAATCAGCCCCAGCATTTT.

The chain uses TRBV18 and TRBJ2-5; possibly TRBD1 for D (6 bases). V gave up 3 bases and J gave up 1 base, with 9 bases separating them. The germline V gene has CDR1 KGHSH and CDR2 LQKENI. The length of the CDR3 is 14 residues. CDR3 in amino acids: CASSPSGVQETQYF. As DNA, the CDR3 is TGTGCCAGCTCACCGTCAGGGGTCCAAGAGACCCAGTACTTC.

In its sample, this clone was seen once. CDR3 in amino acids: CASSEGAMNTEAFF. The CDR3 DNA follows: TGTGCCAGCAGTGAAGGAGCGATGAACACTGAAGCTTTCTTT. The rearrangement uses TRBV6-1 and TRBJ1-1; no reliable D call. Germline lookup yields CDR1 MNHNS and CDR2 SASEGT. Trimming left V 1 base short and J 0 bases short, with 6 bases between. This CDR3 spans 14 amino acids.

The rearrangement joins TRBV7-8 to TRBJ1-1; D is unresolved. Trimming stripped 1 base from V and 0 bases from J, with 12 bases between. This CDR3 region has 16 residues. Germline V gives CDR1 SGHVS, CDR2 FQNEAQ. In DNA, the CDR3 is TGTGCCAGCAGCTTAGAGCGGAACTCCATGAACACTGAAGCTTTCTTT. This sequence encodes CASSLERNSMNTEAFF. The complete variable domain, with remaining parts taken from reference TRBV7-8 and TRBJ1-1, reads GAGVSQSPRYKVAKRGQDVALRCDPISGHVSLFWYQQALGQGPEFLTYFQNEAQLDKSGLPSDRFFAERPEGSVSTLKIQRTQQEDSAVYLCASSLERNSMNTEAFFGQGTRLTVV.

This clone was seen more than once but under ten times. The V and J genes are TRBV19 and TRBJ1-2, with TRBD1 identical over 9 bases. V was clipped by 2 bases and J by 8 bases; unmatched bases: 6. Germline V gene sequence: CDR1 LNHDA, CDR2 SQIVND (reference sequence). This CDR3 contains 14 residues. This chain's CDR3 is CASSIRDRARGYTF. The CDR3 coding sequence is TGTGCCAGTAGTATAAGGGACAGGGCGCGAGGCTACACCTTC.

This clone appeared a few times. The chain uses TRBV5-5 and TRBJ2-3; 9 positions match TRBD1. The CDR3 has 14 residues. Germline V gives CDR1 SGHKS, CDR2 YYEKEE (reference sequence). The trim removed 6 bases at V and 5 bases at J, leaving 7 bases unmatched. This chain's CDR3 is CASTPWTGVDTQYF. CDR3 bases: TGTGCCAGCACCCCATGGACAGGGGTAGATACGCAGTATTTT.

This clone was observed a handful of times. The rearrangement uses TRBV5-1 and TRBJ2-1; TRBD2 matches at 11 bases. Germline V gives CDR1 SGHRS, CDR2 YFSETQ. The ends lost 4 bases at V and 6 bases at J; junction bases unmatched: 9. The CDR3 contains 16 residues. The CDR3 reads CASSTGRLAGTNEQFF. The CDR3 DNA is TGCGCCAGCAGCACAGGCAGACTAGCGGGAACCAATGAGCAGTTCTTC.

The sample holds a few counts of this clone. The chain joins TRBV18 to TRBJ2-7, with TRBD2 matching over 7 bases. The CDR3 spans 15 residues. The germline V gene has CDR1 KGHSH and CDR2 LQKENI. V was pared by 3 bases and J by 4 bases, with 9 bases of the junction left unmatched. Here the CDR3 reads CASSPSAPGGYEQYF. Written as DNA, the CDR3 is TGTGCCAGCTCACCCTCGGCGCCCGGGGGGTACGAGCAGTACTTC.

This clone was seen a few times. The V call is TRBV28, the J call TRBJ2-1, with 7 bases identical to TRBD2. CDR1 MDHEN and CDR2 SYDVKM come from the germline V gene. The CDR3 runs 16 residues. The ends lost 0 bases at V and 5 bases at J; junction bases unmatched: 7. CDR3 region: CASSLWWRESNNEQFF. The CDR3 bases are TGTGCCAGCAGTTTATGGTGGCGGGAGAGCAACAATGAGCAGTTCTTC. The variable domain in full, with the rest retrieved from reference TRBV28 and TRBJ2-1, is DVKVTQSSRYLVKRTGEKVFLECVQDMDHENMFWYRQDPGLGLRLIYFSYDVKMKEKGDIPEGYSVSREKKERFSLILESASTNQTSMYLCASSLWWRESNNEQFFGPGTRLTVL.

The V gene is TRBV18, the J gene TRBJ1-1, with 10 bases that match TRBD1. CDR3 size: 15 residues. Germline CDR1 is KGHSH and CDR2 is LQKENI. J lost 5 bases, V lost 3 bases, and 6 bases had no gene match. CDR3 loop: CASSPGQGFSTEAFF. CDR3 nucleotides: TGTGCCAGCTCACCGGGACAGGGGTTTTCAACTGAAGCTTTCTTT.

The chain links TRBV29-1 to TRBJ2-1; 8 bases line up with TRBD1. From germline, CDR1 is SQVTM and CDR2 ANQGSEA. The CDR3 has 13 residues. CDR3 loop: CSHSTGDVNEQFF. DNA of the CDR3: TGCAGTCACTCGACAGGGGATGTCAATGAGCAGTTCTTC.

This clone was found a few times. The gene calls are TRBV2 and TRBJ2-2, with 11 bases fitting TRBD2. V was clipped by 6 bases and J by 2 bases; unmatched bases: 5. CDR3 length: 16 residues. CDR1 and CDR2 from the germline V gene are SNHLY and FYNNEI. The CDR3 is CASRGGTSGNTGELFF. The CDR3 DNA reads TGTGCCAGCAGAGGGGGGACTAGCGGAAACACCGGGGAGCTGTTTTTT.

A few counts support this clone. The V gene is TRBV5-5, the J gene TRBJ2-1; the match to TRBD2 covers 8 bases. The V gene end was trimmed by 5 bases and the J gene end by 3 bases; junction bases not matched to a gene: 1. CDR1 is SGHKS, CDR2 YYEKEE, per germline (reference sequence). This CDR3 region has 13 residues. This chain's CDR3 is CASRLADYNEQFF. The CDR3 region has the DNA TGTGCCAGCAGACTAGCGGACTACAATGAGCAGTTCTTC.